Listed here is a single T cell receptor beta chain. Its target is unknown. A much larger clone sits a single nucleotide away, making a read error possible. Per the germline V gene, CDR1 is MNHEY and CDR2 is SVGAGI. CDR3 length equals 15 residues. V was cut by 10 bases and J by 15 bases, with 31 bases left in between. Germline DNA was also extracted, with blood RNA taken from unsorted whole blood. Chronic HBV infection was present, with no prior treatment. The data are from a study of tumor-infiltrating lymphocytes in primary liver carcinoma. Starting from about 0.5 ug of total RNA, TCR beta cDNA was produced with a primer in the constant region. Generation of the TCR beta libraries relied on three nested multiplex PCR rounds using slightly modified ARM-PCR. With TRBV1-TRBV30 forward primers and a C-beta reverse primer, the first two PCR rounds were run for 9 to 10 cycles each. TCRdb redid the calling of the multiplex PCR reads with MiXCR, one entry per CDR3 protein. Found here are approximately 310,000 distinct CDR3 sequences, 65% of them singletons; the top ten hold approximately 9.4%.

Study outcomes and limitations: The study found tumor-adjacent and tumor-blood pairs overlapped less than tumor region pairs.

The J gene is TRBJ2-1, the V gene TRBV6-5, with D perhaps TRBD1 or TRBD2 (5 bases each). The source is a man aged 40-49 years with primary liver carcinoma and hepatitis B virus infection. Sequenced input: peripheral blood. CDR3 residues: CANRPTPPGPLVWFF. The CDR3 DNA is TGTGCCAACAGGCCCACTCCTCCGGGACCCTTAGTTTGGTTCTTC.